This T cell receptor beta chain was sequenced during a study of CD8+ T cells in alopecia areata. Trimming removed 4 bases from V and 4 bases from J, with 10 bases in between. This CDR3 is 13 amino acids long. CDR1 and CDR2 from the germline V gene are LNHNV and YYDKDF (reference sequence). Reverse transcription of extracted RNA yielded cDNA, which provided the sequencing template. TCRdb's copy holds only in-frame clones and misses some; the assay was immunoSEQ multiplex PCR. The sample lists approximately 200,000 clones, approximately 56% occurring once. Documented treatment: oral pan-JAK inhibitor, 5-10 mg twice daily.

Sample: CD4+ T cells sorted from blood, taken at week 4, from a patient treated with tofacitinib. The rearrangement uses TRBV15 and TRBJ1-2; D gene uncertain. The sequence came from a human donor with alopecia areata. DNA for the CDR3: TGTGCCACCAGCACCGGAGGATCCTATGGCTACACCTTC. Its protein product is CATSTGGSYGYTF.